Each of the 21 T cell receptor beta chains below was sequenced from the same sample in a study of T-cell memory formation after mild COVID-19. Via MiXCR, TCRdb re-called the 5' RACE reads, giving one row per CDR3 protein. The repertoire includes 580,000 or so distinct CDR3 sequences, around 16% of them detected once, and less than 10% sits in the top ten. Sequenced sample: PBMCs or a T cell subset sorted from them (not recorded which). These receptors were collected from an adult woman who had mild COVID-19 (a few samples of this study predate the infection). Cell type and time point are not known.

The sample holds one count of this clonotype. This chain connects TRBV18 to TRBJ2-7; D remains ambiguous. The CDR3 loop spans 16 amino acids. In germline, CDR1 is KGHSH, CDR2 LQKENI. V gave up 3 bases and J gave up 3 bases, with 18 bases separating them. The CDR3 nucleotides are TGTGCCAGCTCACCGTACGCTCGGACGGAGATCTACGAGCAGTACTTC. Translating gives CASSPYARTEIYEQYF.

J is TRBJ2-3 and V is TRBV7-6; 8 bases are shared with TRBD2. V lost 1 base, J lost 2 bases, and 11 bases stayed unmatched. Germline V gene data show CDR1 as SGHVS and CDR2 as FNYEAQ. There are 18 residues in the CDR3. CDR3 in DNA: TGTGCCAGCAGCTTAGTGGGTCGGCGGGAGGATCCCACAGATACGCAGTATTTT. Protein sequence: CASSLVGRREDPTDTQYF.

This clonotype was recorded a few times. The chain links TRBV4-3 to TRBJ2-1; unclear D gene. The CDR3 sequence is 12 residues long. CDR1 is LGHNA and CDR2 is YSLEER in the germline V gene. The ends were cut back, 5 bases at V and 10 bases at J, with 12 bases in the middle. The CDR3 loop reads CASSLSRSEQFF. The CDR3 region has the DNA TGCGCCAGCAGCTTAAGCAGATCAGAGCAGTTCTTC.

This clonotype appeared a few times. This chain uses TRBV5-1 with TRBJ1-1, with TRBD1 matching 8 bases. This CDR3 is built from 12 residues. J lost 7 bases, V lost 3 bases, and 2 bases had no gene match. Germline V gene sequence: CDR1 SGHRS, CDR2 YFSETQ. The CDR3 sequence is CASSYGQGEAFF. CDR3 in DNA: TGCGCCAGCAGCTACGGACAGGGTGAAGCTTTCTTT. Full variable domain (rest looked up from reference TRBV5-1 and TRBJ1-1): KAGVTQTPRYLIKTRGQQVTLSCSPISGHRSVSWYQQTPGQGLQFLFEYFSETQRNKGNFPGRFSGRQFSNSRSEMNVSTLELGDSALYLCASSYGQGEAFFGQGTRLTVV.

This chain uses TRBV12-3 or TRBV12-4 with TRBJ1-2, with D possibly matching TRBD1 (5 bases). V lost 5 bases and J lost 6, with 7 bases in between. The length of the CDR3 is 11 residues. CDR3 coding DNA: TGTGCCAGCAGTCAGGGTAATGGCTACACCTTC. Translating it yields CASSQGNGYTF.

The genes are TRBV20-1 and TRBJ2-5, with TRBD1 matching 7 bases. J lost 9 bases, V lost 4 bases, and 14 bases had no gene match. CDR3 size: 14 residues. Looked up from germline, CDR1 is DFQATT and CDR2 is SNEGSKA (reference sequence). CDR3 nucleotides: TGCAGTGCTAAGAAGACAGGGACACGCGGAGCCCAGTACTTC. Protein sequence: CSAKKTGTRGAQYF.

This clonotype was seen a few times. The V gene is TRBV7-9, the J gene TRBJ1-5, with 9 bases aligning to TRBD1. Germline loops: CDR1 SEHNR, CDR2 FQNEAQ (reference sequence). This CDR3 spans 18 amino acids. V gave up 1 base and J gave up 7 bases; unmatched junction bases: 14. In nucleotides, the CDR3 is TGTGCCAGCAGCTTAGTTCGGTCTCGGGACAGGGATATCCAGCCCCAGCATTTT. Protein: CASSLVRSRDRDIQPQHF.

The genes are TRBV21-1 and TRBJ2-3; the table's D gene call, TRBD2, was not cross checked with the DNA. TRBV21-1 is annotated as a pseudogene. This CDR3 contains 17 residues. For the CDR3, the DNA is TGTGCCAGCAGCAAAGCGCTAAGGACTAGCCTCACAGATACGCAGTATTTT. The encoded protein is CASSKALRTSLTDTQYF.

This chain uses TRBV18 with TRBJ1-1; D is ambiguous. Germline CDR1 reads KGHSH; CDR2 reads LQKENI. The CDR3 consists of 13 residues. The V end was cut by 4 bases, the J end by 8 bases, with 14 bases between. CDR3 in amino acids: CASSLPDTFEAFF. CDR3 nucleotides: TGTGCCAGCTCACTACCTGACACTTTCGAAGCTTTCTTT.

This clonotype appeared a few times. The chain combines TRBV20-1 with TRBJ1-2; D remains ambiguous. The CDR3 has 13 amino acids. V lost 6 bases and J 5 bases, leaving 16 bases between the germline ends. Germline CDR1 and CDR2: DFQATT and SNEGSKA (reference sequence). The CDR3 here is CSANRLQDYGYTF. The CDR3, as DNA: TGCAGTGCCAACCGTTTGCAAGATTATGGCTACACCTTC.

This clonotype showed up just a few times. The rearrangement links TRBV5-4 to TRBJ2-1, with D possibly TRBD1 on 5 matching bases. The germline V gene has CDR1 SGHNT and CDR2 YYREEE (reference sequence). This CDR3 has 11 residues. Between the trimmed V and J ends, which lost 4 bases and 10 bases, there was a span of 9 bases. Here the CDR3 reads CASSIGAEQFF. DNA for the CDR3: TGTGCCAGCAGCATTGGGGCAGAGCAGTTCTTC. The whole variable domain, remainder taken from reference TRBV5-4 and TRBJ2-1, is ETGVTQSPTHLIKTRGQQVTLRCSSQSGHNTVSWYQQALGQGPQFIFQYYREEENGRGNFPPRFSGLQFPNYSSELNVNALELDDSALYLCASSIGAEQFFGPGTRLTVL.

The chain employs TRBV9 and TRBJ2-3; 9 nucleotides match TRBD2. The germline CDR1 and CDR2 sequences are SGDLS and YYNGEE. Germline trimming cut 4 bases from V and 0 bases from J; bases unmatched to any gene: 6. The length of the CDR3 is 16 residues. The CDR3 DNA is TGTGCCAGCAGCAGTTATAGCGGGAGTAGCACAGATACGCAGTATTTT. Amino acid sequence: CASSSYSGSSTDTQYF.

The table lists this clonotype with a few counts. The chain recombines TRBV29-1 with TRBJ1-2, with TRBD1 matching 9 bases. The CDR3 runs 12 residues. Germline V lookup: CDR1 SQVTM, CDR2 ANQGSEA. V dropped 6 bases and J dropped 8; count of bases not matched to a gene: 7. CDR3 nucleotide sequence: TGCAGCGTCTGGAGGACAGGGGACGGCTACACCTTC. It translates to CSVWRTGDGYTF.

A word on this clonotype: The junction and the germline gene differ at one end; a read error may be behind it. In DNA form, the CDR3 reads TGTGCCAGCGGTGACTCCCCCCACGAGCAGTACTTC. Amino acid sequence: CASGDSPHEQYF. This chain uses TRBV6-1 with TRBJ2-7; D unclear. The CDR3 runs to 12 residues. Germline CDR1 is MNHNS and CDR2 is SASEGT.

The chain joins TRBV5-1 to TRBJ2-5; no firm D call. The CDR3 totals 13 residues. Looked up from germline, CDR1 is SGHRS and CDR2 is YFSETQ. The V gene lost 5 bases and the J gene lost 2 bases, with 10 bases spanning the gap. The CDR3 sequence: CASSDQEQETQYF. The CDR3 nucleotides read TGCGCCAGCAGTGATCAGGAGCAAGAGACCCAGTACTTC.

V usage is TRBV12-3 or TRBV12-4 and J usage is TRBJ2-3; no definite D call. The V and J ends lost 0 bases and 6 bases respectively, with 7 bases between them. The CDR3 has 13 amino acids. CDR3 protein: CASSLAFRDTQYF. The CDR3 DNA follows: TGTGCCAGCAGTTTAGCCTTTCGGGATACGCAGTATTTT.

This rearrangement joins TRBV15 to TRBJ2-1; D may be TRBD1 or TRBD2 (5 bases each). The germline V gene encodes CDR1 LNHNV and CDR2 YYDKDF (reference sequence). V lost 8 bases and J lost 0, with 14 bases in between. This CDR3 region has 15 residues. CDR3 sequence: CATEARDLSYNEQFF. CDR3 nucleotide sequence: TGTGCCACCGAAGCCAGGGACCTCTCCTACAATGAGCAGTTCTTC.

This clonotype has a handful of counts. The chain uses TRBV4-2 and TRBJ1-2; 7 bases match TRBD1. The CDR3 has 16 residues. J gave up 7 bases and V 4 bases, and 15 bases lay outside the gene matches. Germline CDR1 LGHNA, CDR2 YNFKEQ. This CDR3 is CASSPLGRQNRGGYTF. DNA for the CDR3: TGTGCCAGCAGCCCTTTAGGTCGACAAAACAGGGGTGGCTACACCTTC.

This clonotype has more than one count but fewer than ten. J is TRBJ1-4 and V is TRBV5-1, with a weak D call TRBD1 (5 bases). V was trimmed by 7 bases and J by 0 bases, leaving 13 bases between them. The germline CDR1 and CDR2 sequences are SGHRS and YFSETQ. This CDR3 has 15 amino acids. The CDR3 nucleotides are TGCGCCAGCTATCGGACACCCGCAACTAATGAAAAACTGTTTTTT. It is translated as CASYRTPATNEKLFF.

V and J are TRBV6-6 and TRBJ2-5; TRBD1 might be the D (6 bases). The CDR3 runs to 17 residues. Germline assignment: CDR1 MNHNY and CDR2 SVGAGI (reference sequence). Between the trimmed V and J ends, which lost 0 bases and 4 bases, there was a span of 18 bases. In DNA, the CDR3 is TGTGCCAGCAGTTACTCCTCGAGGCAGGGGAGACGAGAGACCCAGTACTTC. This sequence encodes CASSYSSRQGRRETQYF.

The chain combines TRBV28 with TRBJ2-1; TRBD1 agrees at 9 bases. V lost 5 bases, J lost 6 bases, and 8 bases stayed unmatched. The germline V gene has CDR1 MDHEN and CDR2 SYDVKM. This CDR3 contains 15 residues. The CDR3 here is CASSPGTGPANEQFF. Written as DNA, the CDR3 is TGTGCCAGCAGTCCTGGGACAGGGCCGGCCAATGAGCAGTTCTTC.